Sequencing of this TCR beta chain was carried out in a study of radiotherapy plus CTLA-4 blockade in lung cancer. Those with chemo-refractory metastatic non-small-cell lung cancer were treated with focal radiation combined with CTLA-4 blockade using ipilimumab. Germline assignment: CDR1 LNHDA and CDR2 SQIVND (reference sequence). The junction had 7 bases not matched to a gene; V was cut back by 6 bases and J by 2 bases. This CDR3 contains 15 residues. For this clone: Its antigen remains unidentified.

Study conclusions and caveats: Once radiotherapy plus ipilimumab had been given, TCR clones derived from tumor expanded in blood.

The table came from immunoSEQ multiplex PCR; TCRdb's copy has only in-frame clones and leaves some out. The data show around 90,000 clones, with around 82% seen just once and 0.65% to 1% held by the top ten. The specimen was peripheral blood, collected from a patient treated with radiotherapy plus ipilimumab. This sequence originates from a human donor with non-small cell lung cancer who had stable disease on radiotherapy plus ipilimumab. The chain recombines TRBV19 with TRBJ1-5, with TRBD1 matching 7 bases. The CDR3 region has the DNA TGTGCCAGTAGACTACACGGACAGGGCAATCAGCCCCAGCATTTT. This translates into CASRLHGQGNQPQHF.